The subject of this entry is one T cell receptor beta chain. CDR1 and CDR2 from the germline V gene are MNHEY and SVGAGI. V was pared by 8 bases and J by 0 bases, with 7 bases of the junction left unmatched. The length of the CDR3 is 15 residues. The sample belongs to a study of blood T cell repertoires in COVID-19. TCRdb's copy holds only in-frame clones and misses some; the assay was immunoSEQ multiplex PCR. This sample has 150,000 to 200,000 clones; over 70% occur once, and the top ten carry roughly 6%. Sequencing was performed on PBMCs or T cells enriched from blood (not recorded which). The chain links TRBV6-5 to TRBJ2-1, with 7 bases lining up with TRBD2. The sequence was collected from a woman aged 40 to 55 with acute COVID-19. CDR3: CASGAGPSSYNEQFF. The CDR3 coding sequence is TGTGCCAGCGGAGCGGGGCCCAGCTCCTACAATGAGCAGTTCTTC.